Below are 3 T cell receptor beta chains sequenced from a single sample in a study of cytomegalovirus exposure and HLA in healthy donors. The PCR had 60 Vbeta and 13 Jbeta primers. TCRdb keeps only in-frame clones here, not all; method: immunoSEQ multiplex PCR. The repertoire holds some 97,000 clones, with approximately 72% as singletons. The sequenced sample consisted of PBMCs. The source is a male donor in good health and CMV-seropositive.

V is TRBV19 and J is TRBJ2-7, with D perhaps matching TRBD1 (5 bases). Germline V gives CDR1 LNHDA, CDR2 SQIVND (reference sequence). The V end was cut by 6 bases, the J end by 3 bases, with 15 bases between. The CDR3 sequence is 14 residues long. CDR3 sequence reads: CASSPTVTNYEQYF. In DNA form, the CDR3 reads TGTGCCAGTAGCCCGACAGTTACAAACTACGAGCAGTACTTC.

This sequence joins TRBV4-2 and TRBJ1-4, with 10 bases lining up with TRBD1. This CDR3 spans 17 amino acids. The V gene end was trimmed by 8 bases and the J gene end by 7 bases; junction bases not matched to a gene: 16. Germline CDR1 reads LGHNA; CDR2 reads YNFKEQ. The chain's CDR3 is CASRYRDRGKEGEKLFF. The DNA for the CDR3 is TGTGCCAGCCGATACCGGGACAGGGGCAAGGAGGGTGAAAAACTGTTTTTT.

The rearrangement links TRBV4-3 to TRBJ2-3; 9 nucleotides line up with TRBD1. V lost 0 bases, J lost 10 bases, and 8 bases stayed unmatched. This CDR3 has 15 amino acids. Germline CDR1 is LGHNA and CDR2 is YSLEER. The CDR3 region is CASSQDLGQGWAQYF. CDR3 sequence (DNA): TGCGCCAGCAGCCAAGATCTGGGACAGGGATGGGCGCAGTATTTT.